This T cell receptor beta chain was sequenced in a study of blood T cell repertoires in COVID-19 (dated by TCRdb to the early 2020s). Looking at the study overall: Samples from collaborators originated in the United States, Italy and Spain and spanned both the acute and convalescent phases of COVID-19. The material from the prospective study consisted of cDNA or gDNA derived from T cells, B-cell-depleted T cells, or PBMCs. The dataset comprised deeply sampled blood TCRbeta repertoires from subjects exposed to, actively infected with, or recovered from COVID-19. A freely available public database, intended as a resource for researchers studying the immune response to SARS-CoV-2, is where the repertoires were released. Samples came from the ongoing ImmuneRACE study (first 160 participants) plus 1,254 subjects from 6 global collaborators. The sample metadata nearly always contained a de-identified subject ID, COVID-19 status, age in years and sex. Where HLA class I and class II types were available, the types were taken from metadata supplied by the sample provider, not from assay-based typing. The study at large found these results: The quantity of clinical and demographic metadata differed by source and by participant and was supplied without curation.

As to this clone: The antigen this receptor binds is unknown. Qualities for individual bases were not recorded, and no much larger clone is one base off. The sample has other DNA sequences that encode this CDR3 too.

TCRbeta CDR3 regions were amplified from genomic DNA by means of the immunoSEQ Assay, a bias-controlled multiplex PCR. From the authors' description of their analysis: The number of nucleated cells in each sample was estimated from the amplification of reference gene primers within the assay. To quantify the absolute abundance of each unique TCRbeta CDR3 rearrangement, sequence reads were collapsed and filtered. For each sample, productive Simpson clonality was calculated by taking the square root of Simpson's diversity index across productive rearrangements. TCRdb re-hosts the immuneACCESS table, in-frame sequences only. Its copies lack some clones; in the studies checked, an unresolved V gene accounts for under half of them, and the cause for the rest is not known. V and J calls and clone size are copied from that table; D and trimming were computed from the DNA. In all, the sample holds 250,000 to 300,000 clones, and more than 85% of those were seen once. 3.5% to 4% of the sample rests with the top ten.

After removal of 3 bases from V and 0 bases from J, the junction retains 2 bases not matched to a gene. The germline V gene (reference sequence) gives CDR1 as MNHEY and CDR2 as SMNVEV. From cysteine to phenylalanine, the CDR3 is 14 amino acids long. Only the CDR3 DNA stays, 42 bases, in frame from base 1. The collaborating institutions used their own protocols to collect whole blood in K2EDTA tubes. For TCRbeta analysis, collaborators shipped samples as frozen whole blood, isolated PBMCs, or DNA extracted from either of those sample types. The source material was peripheral blood. The chain links TRBV27 with TRBJ2-7, with TRBD1 identical over 7 junction bases. This sequence was found in a man younger than 35 with active or convalescent COVID-19. CDR3 region: CASSLRGLSYEQYF. The sequenced DNA: TGTGCCAGCAGTTTGAGGGGGCTCTCCTACGAGCAGTACTTC.